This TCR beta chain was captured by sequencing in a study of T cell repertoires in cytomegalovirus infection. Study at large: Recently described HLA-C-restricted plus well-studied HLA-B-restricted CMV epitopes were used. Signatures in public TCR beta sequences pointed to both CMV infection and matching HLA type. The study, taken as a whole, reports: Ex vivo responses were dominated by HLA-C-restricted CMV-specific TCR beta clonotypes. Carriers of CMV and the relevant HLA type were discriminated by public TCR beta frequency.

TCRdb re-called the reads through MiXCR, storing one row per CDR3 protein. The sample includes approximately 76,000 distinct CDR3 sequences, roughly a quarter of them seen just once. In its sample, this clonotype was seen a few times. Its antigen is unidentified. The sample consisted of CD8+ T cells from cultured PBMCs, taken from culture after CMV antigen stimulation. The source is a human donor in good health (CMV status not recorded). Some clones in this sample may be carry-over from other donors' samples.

CDR3 DNA sequence: TGCGCCAGCACTCCTTGGGCCGGGACAGACGGATTTCTTAGTGGCGAGCAGTACTTC. Protein product: CASTPWAGTDGFLSGEQYF. The rearrangement uses TRBV10-2 and TRBJ2-7; 7 nucleotides align to TRBD1. This CDR3 is 19 amino acids long. Germline lookup yields CDR1 WSHSY and CDR2 SAAADI. Germline trimming cut 7 bases from V and 6 bases from J; bases unmatched to any gene: 27.